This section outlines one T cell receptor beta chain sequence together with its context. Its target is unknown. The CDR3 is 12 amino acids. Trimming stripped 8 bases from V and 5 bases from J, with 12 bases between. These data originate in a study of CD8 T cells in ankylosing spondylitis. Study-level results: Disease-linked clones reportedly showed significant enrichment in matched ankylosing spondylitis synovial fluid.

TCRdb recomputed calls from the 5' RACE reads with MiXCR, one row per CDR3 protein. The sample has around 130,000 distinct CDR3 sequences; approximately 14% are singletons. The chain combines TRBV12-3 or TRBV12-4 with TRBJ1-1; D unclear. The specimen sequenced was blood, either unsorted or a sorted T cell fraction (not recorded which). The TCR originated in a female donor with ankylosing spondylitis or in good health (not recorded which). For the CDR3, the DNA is TGTGCCAGCTATGTTGAGGGAACTGAAGCTTTCTTT. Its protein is CASYVEGTEAFF.